One sample yielded the 8 T cell receptor beta chains listed below, sequenced in a study of blood T cell repertoires in COVID-19. Measured with immunoSEQ multiplex PCR; TCRdb has only the in-frame clones, and not every one. The top ten hold 7% to 7.5% of the sample, which has around 30,000 clones, more than 80% seen once. The sequenced material came from peripheral blood. The receptor source for this set is a human donor in a cohort sampled during active COVID-19.

J is TRBJ1-4 and V is TRBV21-1. TRBV21-1 is marked as a pseudogene. This CDR3 is 17 amino acids long. The CDR3 sequence: CASSKEGGCDHNEKLFF. The CDR3 DNA reads as TGTGCCAGCAGCAAAGAGGGAGGGTGTGACCATAATGAAAAACTGTTTTTT.

The V gene is TRBV9, the J gene TRBJ2-3, with 7 bases fitting TRBD1. CDR3 length: 16 residues. The V and J ends lost 4 bases and 2 bases, in that order; junction bases with no gene match: 10. CDR1 is SGDLS and CDR2 is YYNGEE in the germline V gene. The DNA of the CDR3 is TGTGCCAGCAGCCCAAGGACAGGATCCTTCACAGATACGCAGTATTTT. The encoded protein is CASSPRTGSFTDTQYF.

The CDR3 DNA reads TGTGCCAGCAGTTACGAATCGCGGGGCTACGAGCAGTACTTC. Protein: CASSYESRGYEQYF. The chain combines TRBV6-5 with TRBJ2-7; tentative D call: TRBD2 (6 bases). CDR1 and CDR2 from the germline V gene are MNHEY and SVGAGI. The CDR3 spans 14 residues. V was pared by 2 bases and J by 3 bases, with 11 bases between.

The chain links TRBV10-3 to TRBJ2-2; D may be TRBD2 (6 bases). The CDR3 is 16 residues long. Trimming removed 5 bases from V and 1 base from J, with 14 bases in between. From germline, CDR1 is ENHRY and CDR2 SYGVKD. The CDR3 DNA is TGTGCCATCAGTTTTGACGGGGGTCAGAACACCGGGGAGCTGTTTTTT. Residues: CAISFDGGQNTGELFF.

This clone was picked up one time. The J gene is TRBJ2-1, the V gene TRBV27, with unresolved D. V dropped 4 bases and J dropped 0 bases, with 13 bases sitting between them. CDR1 MNHEY and CDR2 SMNVEV come from the germline V gene (reference sequence). This CDR3 spans 16 amino acids. CDR3: CASSSQIHLSYNEQFF. CDR3 DNA: TGTGCCAGCAGTTCCCAGATCCACCTCTCCTACAATGAGCAGTTCTTC.

This clone was picked up one time. V usage is TRBV29-1 and J usage is TRBJ1-3; D may be TRBD1 (6 bases). Germline loops: CDR1 SQVTM, CDR2 ANQGSEA. V lost 5 bases to trimming and J lost 3 bases, with 14 bases between them. The CDR3 is 14 amino acids. CDR3 in DNA: TGCAGCGTTAGGCAGGGGCTCGGTGGAAACACCATATATTTT. It is translated as CSVRQGLGGNTIYF.

This clone was seen only once. This chain uses TRBV28 with TRBJ1-1; D call uncertain. V was trimmed by 8 bases and J by 4 bases, leaving 20 bases between them. The CDR3 covers 15 residues. The V gene's germline CDR1 is MDHEN and CDR2 SYDVKM. The CDR3 DNA sequence: TGTGCCAGCGACGGAGCTGGCCGCATTGGCACTGAAGCTTTCTTT. It specifies CASDGAGRIGTEAFF.

The chain has TRBV3-1 (or the pseudogene TRBV3-2) and TRBJ2-3; TRBD2 agrees at 11 bases. The germline V gene encodes CDR1 LGHDT and CDR2 YNNKEL (reference sequence). The CDR3 sequence is 16 residues long. J was trimmed by 5 bases and V by 0 bases; bases with no gene match: 4. CDR3 in DNA: TGTGCCAGCAGCCAAGATAGCGGGAGGGCCGAAGATACGCAGTATTTT. It translates to CASSQDSGRAEDTQYF.